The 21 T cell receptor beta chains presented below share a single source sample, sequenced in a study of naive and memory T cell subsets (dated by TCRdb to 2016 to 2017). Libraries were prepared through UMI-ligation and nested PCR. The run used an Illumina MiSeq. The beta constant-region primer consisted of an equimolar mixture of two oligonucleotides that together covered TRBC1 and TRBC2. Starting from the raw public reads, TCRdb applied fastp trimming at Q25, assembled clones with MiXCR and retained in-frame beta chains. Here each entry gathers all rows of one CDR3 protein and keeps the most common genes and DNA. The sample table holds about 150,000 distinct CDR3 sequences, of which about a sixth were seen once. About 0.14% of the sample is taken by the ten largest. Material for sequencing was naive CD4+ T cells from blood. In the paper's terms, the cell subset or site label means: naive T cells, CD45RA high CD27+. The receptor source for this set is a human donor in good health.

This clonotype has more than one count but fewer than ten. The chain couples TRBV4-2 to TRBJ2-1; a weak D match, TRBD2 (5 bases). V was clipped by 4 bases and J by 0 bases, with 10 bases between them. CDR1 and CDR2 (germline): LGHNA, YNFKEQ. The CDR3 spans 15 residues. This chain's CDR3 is CASSLSGNSYNEQFF. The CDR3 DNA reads TGTGCCAGCAGCCTTTCCGGGAACTCCTACAATGAGCAGTTCTTC.

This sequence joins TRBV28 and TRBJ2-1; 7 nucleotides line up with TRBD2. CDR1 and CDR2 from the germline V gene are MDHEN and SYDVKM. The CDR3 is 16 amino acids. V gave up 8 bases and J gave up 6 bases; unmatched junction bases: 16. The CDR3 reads CASDTEGLGSVNEQFF. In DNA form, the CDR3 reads TGTGCCAGCGACACCGAAGGACTAGGTTCGGTCAATGAGCAGTTCTTC.

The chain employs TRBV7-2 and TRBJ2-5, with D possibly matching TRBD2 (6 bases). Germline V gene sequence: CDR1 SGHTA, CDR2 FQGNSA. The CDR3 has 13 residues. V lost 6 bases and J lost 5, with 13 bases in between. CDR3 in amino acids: CASRPSARETQYF. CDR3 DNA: TGTGCCAGCAGACCTAGCGCTCGGGAGACCCAGTACTTC.

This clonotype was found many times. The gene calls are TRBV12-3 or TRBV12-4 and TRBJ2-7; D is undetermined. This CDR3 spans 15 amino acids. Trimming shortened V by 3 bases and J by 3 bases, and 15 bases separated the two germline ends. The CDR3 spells CASSFGGSHLYEQYF. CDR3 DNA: TGTGCCAGCAGTTTTGGCGGTTCCCATCTCTACGAGCAGTACTTC.

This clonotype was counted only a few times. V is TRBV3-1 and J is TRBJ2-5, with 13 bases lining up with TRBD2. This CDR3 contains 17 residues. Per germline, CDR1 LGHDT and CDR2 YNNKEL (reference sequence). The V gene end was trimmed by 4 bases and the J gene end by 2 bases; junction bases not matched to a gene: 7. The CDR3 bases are TGTGCCAGCAGCCGACACGGACTAGCGGGAGATCAAGAGACCCAGTACTTC. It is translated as CASSRHGLAGDQETQYF.

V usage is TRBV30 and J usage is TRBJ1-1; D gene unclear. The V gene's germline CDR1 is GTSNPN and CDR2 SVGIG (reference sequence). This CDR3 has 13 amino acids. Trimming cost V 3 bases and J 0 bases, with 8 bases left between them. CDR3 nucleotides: TGTGCCTGGAGACGCAGTTTGAACACTGAAGCTTTCTTT. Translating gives CAWRRSLNTEAFF.

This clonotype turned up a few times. CDR3 sequence reads: CSVEKGLRAGEQFF. CDR3 in DNA: TGCAGCGTTGAGAAGGGACTTCGCGCCGGCGAGCAGTTCTTC. The J gene is TRBJ2-1, the V gene TRBV29-1, with a tentative D call TRBD2 (6 bases). The germline gives CDR1 SQVTM, CDR2 ANQGSEA. CDR3 length: 14 residues. V was clipped by 3 bases and J by 10 bases, with 19 bases between them.

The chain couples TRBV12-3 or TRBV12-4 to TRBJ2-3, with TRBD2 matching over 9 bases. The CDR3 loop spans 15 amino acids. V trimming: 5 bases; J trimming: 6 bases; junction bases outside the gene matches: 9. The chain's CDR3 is CASSADASGKDTQYF. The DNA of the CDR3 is TGTGCCAGCAGTGCCGACGCTAGCGGGAAGGATACGCAGTATTTT.

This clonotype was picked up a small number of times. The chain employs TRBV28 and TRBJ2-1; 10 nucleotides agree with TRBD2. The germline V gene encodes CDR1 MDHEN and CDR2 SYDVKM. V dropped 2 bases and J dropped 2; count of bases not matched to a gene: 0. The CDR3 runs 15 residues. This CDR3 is CASSLTSGTYNEQFF. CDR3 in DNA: TGTGCCAGCAGTTTAACTAGCGGGACCTACAATGAGCAGTTCTTC.

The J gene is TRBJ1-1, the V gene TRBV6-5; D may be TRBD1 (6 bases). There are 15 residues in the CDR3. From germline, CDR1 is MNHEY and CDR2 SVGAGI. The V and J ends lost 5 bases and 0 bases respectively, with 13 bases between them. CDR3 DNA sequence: TGTGCCAGCAGTAAACAACAGGGAATGAACACTGAAGCTTTCTTT. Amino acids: CASSKQQGMNTEAFF.

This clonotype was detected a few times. CDR3 DNA sequence: TGTGCCTGGAGTGGAACGATTCCAAGTAACGAGCAGTACTTC. Residues: CAWSGTIPSNEQYF. V and J are TRBV30 and TRBJ2-7, with D hard to call. The CDR3 is 14 amino acids. Germline lookup yields CDR1 GTSNPN and CDR2 SVGIG (reference sequence). Trimming pared 1 base from V and 5 bases from J, leaving 15 bases between.

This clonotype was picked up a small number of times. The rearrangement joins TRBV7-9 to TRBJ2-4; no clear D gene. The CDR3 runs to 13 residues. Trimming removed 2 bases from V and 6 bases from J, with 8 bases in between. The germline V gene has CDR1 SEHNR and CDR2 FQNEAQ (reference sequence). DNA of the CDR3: TGTGCCAGCAGCTTAAAGCCGGGAAACATTCAGTACTTC. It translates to CASSLKPGNIQYF. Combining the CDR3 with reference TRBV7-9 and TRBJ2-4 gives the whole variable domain DTGVSQNPRHKITKRGQNVTFRCDPISEHNRLYWYRQTLGQGPEFLTYFQNEAQLEKSRLLSDRFSAERPKGSFSTLEIQRTEQGDSAMYLCASSLKPGNIQYFGAGTRLSVL.

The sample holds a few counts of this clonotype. The CDR3 reads CASSYGLAGFNEQFF. In DNA, the CDR3 is TGTGCCAGCAGCTACGGACTAGCGGGGTTCAATGAGCAGTTCTTC. The chain combines TRBV12-3 or TRBV12-4 with TRBJ2-1; 12 nucleotides align to TRBD2. The ends lost 6 bases at V and 6 bases at J; junction bases unmatched: 6. The CDR3 covers 15 residues.

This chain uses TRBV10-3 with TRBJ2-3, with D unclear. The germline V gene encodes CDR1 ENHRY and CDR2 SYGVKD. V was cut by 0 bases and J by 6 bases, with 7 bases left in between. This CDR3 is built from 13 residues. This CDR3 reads CAISESNQDTQYF. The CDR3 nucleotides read TGTGCCATCAGTGAGTCGAATCAGGATACGCAGTATTTT.

The CDR3 here is CASRRATSGRSYNEQFF. The CDR3 nucleotides read TGTGCCAGCAGGAGGGCTACTAGCGGACGCTCCTACAATGAGCAGTTCTTC. The genes are TRBV6-1 and TRBJ2-1; TRBD2 matches at 8 bases. The ends lost 6 bases at V and 0 bases at J; junction bases unmatched: 10. Germline assignment: CDR1 MNHNS and CDR2 SASEGT. The CDR3 extends over 17 amino acids.

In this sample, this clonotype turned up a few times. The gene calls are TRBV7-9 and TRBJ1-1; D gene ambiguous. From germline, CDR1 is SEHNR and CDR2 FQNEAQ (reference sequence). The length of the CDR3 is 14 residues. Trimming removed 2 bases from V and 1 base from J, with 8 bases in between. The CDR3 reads CASSLPRANTEAFF. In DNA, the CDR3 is TGTGCCAGCAGCTTACCCCGGGCGAACACTGAAGCTTTCTTT.

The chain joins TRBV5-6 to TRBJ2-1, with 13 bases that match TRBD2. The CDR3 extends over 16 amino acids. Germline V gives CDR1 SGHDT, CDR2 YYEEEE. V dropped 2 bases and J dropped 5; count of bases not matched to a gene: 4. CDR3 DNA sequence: TGTGCCAGCAGCTTACCGGGACTAGCGGGACACAATGAGCAGTTCTTC. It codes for CASSLPGLAGHNEQFF.

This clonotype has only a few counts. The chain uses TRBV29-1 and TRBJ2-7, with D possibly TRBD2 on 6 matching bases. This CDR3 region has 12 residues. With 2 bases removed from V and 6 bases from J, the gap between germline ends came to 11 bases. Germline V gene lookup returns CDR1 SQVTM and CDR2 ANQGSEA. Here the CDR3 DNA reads TGCAGCGTTGAATACATCGGGGGCGAGCAGTACTTC. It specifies CSVEYIGGEQYF.

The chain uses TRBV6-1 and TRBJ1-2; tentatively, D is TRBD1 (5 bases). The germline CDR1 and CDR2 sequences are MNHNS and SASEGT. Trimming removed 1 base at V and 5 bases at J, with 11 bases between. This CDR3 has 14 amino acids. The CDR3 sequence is CASSEGPGGYGYTF. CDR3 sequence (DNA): TGTGCCAGCAGTGAAGGGCCTGGGGGGTATGGCTACACCTTC.

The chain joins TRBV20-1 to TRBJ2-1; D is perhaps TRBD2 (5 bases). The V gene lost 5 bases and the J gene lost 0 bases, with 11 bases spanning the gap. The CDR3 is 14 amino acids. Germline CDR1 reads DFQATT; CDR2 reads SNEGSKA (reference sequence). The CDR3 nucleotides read TGCAGTGCTGCCCAGCGGATCTCCTACAATGAGCAGTTCTTC. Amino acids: CSAAQRISYNEQFF.

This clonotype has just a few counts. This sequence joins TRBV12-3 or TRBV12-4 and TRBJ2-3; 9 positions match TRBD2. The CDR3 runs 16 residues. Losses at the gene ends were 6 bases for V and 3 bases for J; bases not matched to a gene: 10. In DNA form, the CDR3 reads TGTGCCAGCAGGAGCTTAGCGGGAGTGACGACAGATACGCAGTATTTT. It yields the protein CASRSLAGVTTDTQYF.